Detailed here is one T cell receptor (beta chain). Its antigen remains unidentified. The time point denotes: pre-treatment sample, taken before nivolumab and TIL therapy. The libraries were made with immunoSEQ v3. Only in-frame clones appear in the TCRdb table, and some are missing; sequencing was by immunoSEQ multiplex PCR. The data show about 60,000 clones, roughly 91% seen once. The data stem from a study of TIL therapy for anti-PD-1-resistant metastatic lung cancer. Study details: Median tumor mutation burden was around 1.6 mutations per megabase.

Findings and limits, study-wide: Patients were highly selected, enriched for treatment-naive, never-smoker and oncogene-addicted cases.

The source was blood, collected at baseline. This sequence originates from a person between 25 and 80 years old with non-small cell lung cancer.

CDR3 protein: CASSLSNRGQALHF. The CDR3 DNA is TGTGCCAGCAGTTTATCGAACCGCGGACAGGCCCTCCACTTT. The chain uses TRBV27 and TRBJ1-6, with TRBD1 matching 7 bases. J gave up 14 bases and V 0 bases, and 7 bases lay outside the gene matches. The CDR3 extends over 14 amino acids. Germline V gene data show CDR1 as MNHEY and CDR2 as SMNVEV (reference sequence).